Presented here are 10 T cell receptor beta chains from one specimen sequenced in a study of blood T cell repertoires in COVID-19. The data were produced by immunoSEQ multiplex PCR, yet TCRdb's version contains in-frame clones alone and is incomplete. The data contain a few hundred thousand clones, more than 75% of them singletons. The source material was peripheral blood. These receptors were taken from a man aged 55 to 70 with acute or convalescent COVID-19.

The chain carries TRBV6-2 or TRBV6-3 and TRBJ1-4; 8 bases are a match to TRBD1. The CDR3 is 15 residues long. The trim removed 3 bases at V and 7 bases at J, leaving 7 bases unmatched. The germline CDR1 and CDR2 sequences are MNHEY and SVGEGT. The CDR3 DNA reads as TGTGCCAGCAGTTATCCGCAGGGGGCATCTGAAAAACTGTTTTTT. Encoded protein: CASSYPQGASEKLFF.

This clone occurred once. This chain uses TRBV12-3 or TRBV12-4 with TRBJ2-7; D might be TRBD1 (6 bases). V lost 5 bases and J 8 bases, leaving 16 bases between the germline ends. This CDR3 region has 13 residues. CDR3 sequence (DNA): TGTGCCAGCAGTCCATTACAACAGGGTAAGCAGTACTTC. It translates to CASSPLQQGKQYF.

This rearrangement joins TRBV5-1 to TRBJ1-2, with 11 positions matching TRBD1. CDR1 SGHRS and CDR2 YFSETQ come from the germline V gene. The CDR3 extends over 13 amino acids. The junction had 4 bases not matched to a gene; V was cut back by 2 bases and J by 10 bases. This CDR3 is CASSFWDRGDYTF. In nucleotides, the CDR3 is TGCGCCAGCAGCTTCTGGGACAGGGGGGACTACACCTTC.

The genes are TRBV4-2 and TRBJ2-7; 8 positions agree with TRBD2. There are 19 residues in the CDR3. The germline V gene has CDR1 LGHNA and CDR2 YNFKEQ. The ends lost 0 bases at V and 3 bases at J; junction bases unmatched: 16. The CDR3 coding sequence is TGTGCCAGCAGCCAAGAGTTCGGGACTAGTTACCCGCTGTACTACGAGCAGTACTTC. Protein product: CASSQEFGTSYPLYYEQYF.

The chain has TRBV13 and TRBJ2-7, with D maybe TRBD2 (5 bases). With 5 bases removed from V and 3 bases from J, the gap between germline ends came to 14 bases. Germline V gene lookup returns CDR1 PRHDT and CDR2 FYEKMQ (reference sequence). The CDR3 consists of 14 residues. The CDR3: CASSRPGGGYEQYF. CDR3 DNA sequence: TGTGCCAGCAGCCGGCCCGGAGGAGGCTACGAGCAGTACTTC.

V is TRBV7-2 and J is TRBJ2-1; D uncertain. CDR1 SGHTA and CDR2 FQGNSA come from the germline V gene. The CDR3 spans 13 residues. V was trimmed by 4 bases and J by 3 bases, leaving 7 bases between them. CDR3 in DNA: TGTGCCAGCAGCTCCGGAGACTACAATGAGCAGTTCTTC. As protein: CASSSGDYNEQFF.

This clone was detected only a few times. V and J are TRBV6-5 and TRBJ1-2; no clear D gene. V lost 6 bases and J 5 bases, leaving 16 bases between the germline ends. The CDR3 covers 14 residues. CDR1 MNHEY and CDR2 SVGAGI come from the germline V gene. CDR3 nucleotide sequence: TGTGCCAGCAGCCCCCCGCACAGCCTTTATGGCTACACCTTC. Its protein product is CASSPPHSLYGYTF.

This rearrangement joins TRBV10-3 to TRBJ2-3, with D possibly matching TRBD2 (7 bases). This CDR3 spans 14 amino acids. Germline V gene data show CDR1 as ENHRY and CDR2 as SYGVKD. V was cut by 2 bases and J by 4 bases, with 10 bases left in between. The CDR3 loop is CAISEPGGPDTQYF. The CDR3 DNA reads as TGTGCCATCAGTGAGCCGGGGGGCCCAGATACGCAGTATTTT.

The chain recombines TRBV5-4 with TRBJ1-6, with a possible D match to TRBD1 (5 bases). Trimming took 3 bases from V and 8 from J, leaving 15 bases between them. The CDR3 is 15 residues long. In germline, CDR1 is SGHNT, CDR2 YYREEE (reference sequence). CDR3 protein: CASSSQQVWDSPLHF. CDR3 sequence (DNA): TGTGCCAGCAGCTCGCAACAGGTCTGGGATTCACCCCTCCACTTT.

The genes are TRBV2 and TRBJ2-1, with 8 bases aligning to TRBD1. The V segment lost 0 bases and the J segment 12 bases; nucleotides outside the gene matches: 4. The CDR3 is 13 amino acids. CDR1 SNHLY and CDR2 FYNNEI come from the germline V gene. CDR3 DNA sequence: TGTGCCAGCAGTGAAGCCCTAGACAGGGGGCAGTTCTTC. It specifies CASSEALDRGQFF. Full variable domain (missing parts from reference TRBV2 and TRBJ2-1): EPEVTQTPSHQVTQMGQEVILRCVPISNHLYFYWYRQILGQKVEFLVSFYNNEISEKSEIFDDQFSVERPDGSNFTLKIRSTKLEDSAMYFCASSEALDRGQFFGPGTRLTVL.